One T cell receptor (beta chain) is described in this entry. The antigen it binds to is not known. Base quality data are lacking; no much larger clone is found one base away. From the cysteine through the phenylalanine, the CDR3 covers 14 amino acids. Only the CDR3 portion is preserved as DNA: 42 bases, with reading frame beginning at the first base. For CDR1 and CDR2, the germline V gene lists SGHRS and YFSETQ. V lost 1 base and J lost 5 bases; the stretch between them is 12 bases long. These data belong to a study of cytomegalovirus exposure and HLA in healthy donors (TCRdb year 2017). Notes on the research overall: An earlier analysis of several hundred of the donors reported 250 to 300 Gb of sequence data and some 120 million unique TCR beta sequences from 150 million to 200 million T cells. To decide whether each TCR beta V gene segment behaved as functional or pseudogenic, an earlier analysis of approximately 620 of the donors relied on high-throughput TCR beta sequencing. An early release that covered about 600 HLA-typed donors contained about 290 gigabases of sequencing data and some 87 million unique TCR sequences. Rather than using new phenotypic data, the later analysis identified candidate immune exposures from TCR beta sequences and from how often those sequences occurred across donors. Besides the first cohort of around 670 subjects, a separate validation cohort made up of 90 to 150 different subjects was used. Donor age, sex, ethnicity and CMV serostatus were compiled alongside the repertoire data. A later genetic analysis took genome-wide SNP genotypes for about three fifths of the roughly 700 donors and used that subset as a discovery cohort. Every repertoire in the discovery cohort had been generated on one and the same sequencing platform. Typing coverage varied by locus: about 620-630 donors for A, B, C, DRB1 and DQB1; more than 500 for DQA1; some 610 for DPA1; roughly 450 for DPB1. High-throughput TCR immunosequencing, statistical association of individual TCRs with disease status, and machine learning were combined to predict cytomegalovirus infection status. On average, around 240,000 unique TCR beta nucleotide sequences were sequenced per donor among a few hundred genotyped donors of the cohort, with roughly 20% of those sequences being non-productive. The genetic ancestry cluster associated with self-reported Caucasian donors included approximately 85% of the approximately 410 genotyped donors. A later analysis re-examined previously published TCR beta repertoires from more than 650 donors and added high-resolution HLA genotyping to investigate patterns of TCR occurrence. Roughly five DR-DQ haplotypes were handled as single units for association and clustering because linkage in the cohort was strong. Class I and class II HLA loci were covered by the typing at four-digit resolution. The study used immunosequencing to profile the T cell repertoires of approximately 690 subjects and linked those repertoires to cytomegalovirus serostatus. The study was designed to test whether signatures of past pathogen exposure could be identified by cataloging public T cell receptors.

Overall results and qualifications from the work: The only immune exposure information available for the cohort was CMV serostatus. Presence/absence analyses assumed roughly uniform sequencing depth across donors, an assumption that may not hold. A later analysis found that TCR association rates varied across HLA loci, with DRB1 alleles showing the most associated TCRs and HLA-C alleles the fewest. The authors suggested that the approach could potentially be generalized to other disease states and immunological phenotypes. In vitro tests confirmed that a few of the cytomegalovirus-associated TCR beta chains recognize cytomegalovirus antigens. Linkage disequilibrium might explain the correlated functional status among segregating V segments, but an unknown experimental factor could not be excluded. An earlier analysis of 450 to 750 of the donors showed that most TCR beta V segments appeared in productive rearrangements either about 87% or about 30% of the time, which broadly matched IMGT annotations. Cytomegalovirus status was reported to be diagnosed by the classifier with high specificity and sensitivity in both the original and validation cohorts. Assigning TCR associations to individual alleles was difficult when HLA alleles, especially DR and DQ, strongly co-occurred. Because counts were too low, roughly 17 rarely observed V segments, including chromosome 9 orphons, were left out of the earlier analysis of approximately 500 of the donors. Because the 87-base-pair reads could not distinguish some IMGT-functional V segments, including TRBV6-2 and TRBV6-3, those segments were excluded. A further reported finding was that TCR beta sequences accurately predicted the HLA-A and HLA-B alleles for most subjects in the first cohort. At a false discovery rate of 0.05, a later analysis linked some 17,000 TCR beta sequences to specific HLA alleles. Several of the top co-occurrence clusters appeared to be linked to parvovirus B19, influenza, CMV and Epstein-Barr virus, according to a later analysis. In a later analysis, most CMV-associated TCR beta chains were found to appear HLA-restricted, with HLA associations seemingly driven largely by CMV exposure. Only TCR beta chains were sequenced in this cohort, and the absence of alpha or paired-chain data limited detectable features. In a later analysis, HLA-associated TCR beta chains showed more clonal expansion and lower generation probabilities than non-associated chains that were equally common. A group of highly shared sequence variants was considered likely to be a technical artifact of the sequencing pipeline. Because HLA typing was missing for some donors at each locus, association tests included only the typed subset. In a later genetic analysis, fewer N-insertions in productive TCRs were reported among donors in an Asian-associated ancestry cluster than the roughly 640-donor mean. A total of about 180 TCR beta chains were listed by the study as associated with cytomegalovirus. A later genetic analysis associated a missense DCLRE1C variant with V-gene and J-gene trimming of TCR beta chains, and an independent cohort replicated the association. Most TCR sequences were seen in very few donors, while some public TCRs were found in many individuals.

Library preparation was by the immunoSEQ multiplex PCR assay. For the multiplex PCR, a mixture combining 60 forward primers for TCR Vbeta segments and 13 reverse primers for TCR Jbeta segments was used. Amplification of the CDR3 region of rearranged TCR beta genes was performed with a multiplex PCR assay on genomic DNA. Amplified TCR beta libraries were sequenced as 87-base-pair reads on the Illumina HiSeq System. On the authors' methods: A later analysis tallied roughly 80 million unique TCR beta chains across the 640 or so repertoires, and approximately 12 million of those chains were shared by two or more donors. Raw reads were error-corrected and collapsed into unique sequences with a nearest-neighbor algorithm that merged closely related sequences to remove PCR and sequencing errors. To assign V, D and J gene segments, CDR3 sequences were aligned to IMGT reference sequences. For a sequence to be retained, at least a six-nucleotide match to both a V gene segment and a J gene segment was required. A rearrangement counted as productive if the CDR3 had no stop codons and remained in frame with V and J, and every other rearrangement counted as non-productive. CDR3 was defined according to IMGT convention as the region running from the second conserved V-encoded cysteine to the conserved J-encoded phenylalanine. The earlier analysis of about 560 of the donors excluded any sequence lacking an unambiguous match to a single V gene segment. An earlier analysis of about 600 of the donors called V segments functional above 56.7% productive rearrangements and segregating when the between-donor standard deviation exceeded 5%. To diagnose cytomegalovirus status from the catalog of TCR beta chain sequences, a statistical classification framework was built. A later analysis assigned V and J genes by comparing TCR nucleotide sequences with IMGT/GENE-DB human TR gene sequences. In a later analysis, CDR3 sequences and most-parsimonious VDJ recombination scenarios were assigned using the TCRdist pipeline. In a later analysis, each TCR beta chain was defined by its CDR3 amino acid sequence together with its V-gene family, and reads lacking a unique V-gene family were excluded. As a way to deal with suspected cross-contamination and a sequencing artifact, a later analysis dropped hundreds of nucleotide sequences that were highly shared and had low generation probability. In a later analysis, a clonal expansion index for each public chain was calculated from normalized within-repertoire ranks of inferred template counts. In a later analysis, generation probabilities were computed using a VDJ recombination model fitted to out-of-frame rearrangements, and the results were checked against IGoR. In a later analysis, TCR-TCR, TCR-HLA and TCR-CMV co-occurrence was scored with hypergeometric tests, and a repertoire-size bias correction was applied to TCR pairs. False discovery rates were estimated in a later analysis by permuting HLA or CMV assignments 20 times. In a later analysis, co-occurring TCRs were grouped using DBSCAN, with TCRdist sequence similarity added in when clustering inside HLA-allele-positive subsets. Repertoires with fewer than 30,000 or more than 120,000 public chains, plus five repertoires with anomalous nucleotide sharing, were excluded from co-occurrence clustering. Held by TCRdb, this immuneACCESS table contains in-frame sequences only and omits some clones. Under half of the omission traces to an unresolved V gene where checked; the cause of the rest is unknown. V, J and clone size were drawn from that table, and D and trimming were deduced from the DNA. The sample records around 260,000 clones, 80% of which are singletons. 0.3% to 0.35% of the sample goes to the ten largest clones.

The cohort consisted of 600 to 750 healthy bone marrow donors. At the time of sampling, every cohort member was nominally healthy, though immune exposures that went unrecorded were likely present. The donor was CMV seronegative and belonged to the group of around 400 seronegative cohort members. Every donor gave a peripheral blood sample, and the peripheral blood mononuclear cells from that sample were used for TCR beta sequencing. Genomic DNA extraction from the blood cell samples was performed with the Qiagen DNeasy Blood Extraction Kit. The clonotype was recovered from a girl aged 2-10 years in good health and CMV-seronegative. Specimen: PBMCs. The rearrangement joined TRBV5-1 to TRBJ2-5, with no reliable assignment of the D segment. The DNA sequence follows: TGCGCCAGCAGCTTGTTTGCAGGCGAGGAGACCCAGTACTTC. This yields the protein CASSLFAGEETQYF.